The following is a TCR beta chain sequence with its context. Its specificity is unknown. The data stem from a study of a mutant IDH1 vaccine in newly diagnosed glioma. The time point was: week 47, end of study. The study gave 300 ug of mutant IDH1 20-mer peptide per vaccine dose, with topical imiquimod. Profiled with immunoSEQ multiplex PCR; TCRdb holds only in-frame clones, not every one. The sample holds 30,000 to 35,000 clones, roughly nine tenths seen once. This sequence was found in a man aged 35-49 years with glioma. The sample here was PBMCs, taken from a glioma patient whose treatment included an IDH1 peptide vaccine.

The CDR3 sequence is CASSIGQAGNTQYF. The CDR3 nucleotides read TGTGCCAGTAGTATCGGGCAGGCTGGAAATACGCAGTATTTT. The V and J genes are TRBV19 and TRBJ2-3; D gene ambiguous. There are 14 residues in the CDR3. In germline, CDR1 is LNHDA, CDR2 SQIVND (reference sequence). The V end was cut by 3 bases, the J end by 7 bases, with 14 bases between.